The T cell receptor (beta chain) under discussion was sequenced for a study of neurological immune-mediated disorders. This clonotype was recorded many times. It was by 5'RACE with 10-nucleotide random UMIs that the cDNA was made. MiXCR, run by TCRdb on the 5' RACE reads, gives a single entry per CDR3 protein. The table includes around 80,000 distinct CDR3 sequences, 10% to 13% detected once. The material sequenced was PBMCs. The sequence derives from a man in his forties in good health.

The CDR3 here is CASSLGPGFDTGELFF. The CDR3 DNA sequence: TGCGCCAGCAGCTTGGGGCCGGGGTTCGACACCGGGGAGCTGTTTTTT. The chain carries TRBV5-1 and TRBJ2-2, with a possible D match to TRBD2 (5 bases). The germline V gene encodes CDR1 SGHRS and CDR2 YFSETQ. V lost 0 bases and J lost 3, with 12 bases in between. The length of the CDR3 is 16 residues.